The TCR beta chain described here comes from a study of regulatory T cells in long-lasting Graves disease. Study-wide background: Graves' patients (newly diagnosed) had been on antithyroid drugs under 3 months.

Stated time point: newly diagnosed GD, antithyroid drugs for less than 3 months. Generation of the TCR library employed RNA extracted from PBMCs. The germline CDR1 and CDR2 sequences are DFQATT and SNEGSKA (reference sequence). The CDR3 is 15 amino acids. This clonotype was observed many times. Library construction for TCR beta used iRepertoire HTBI primers and Arm-PCR of CDR3 regions. MiXCR was run by TCRdb on the multiplex PCR reads, yielding one entry per CDR3 protein. The sample has 400,000 to 500,000 distinct CDR3 sequences; less than 20% are singletons. The same specimen was also included in a second study, on T cells in Graves' hyperthyroidism and ophthalmopathy.

The material sequenced was peripheral blood mononuclear cells (PBMCs), taken at new diagnosis, from a patient treated with antithyroid drugs. The TCR sequence derives from a young woman with Graves disease. This sequence joins TRBV20-1 and TRBJ2-7; TRBD2 agrees at 14 bases. The CDR3 reads CRVPGLAGEVYEQYF. CDR3 nucleotides: TGCAGAGTTCCGGGACTAGCGGGAGAGGTTTACGAGCAGTACTTC.